Included here is one TCR beta chain sequence, with context. This sample was taken from a study of immune evolution from preneoplasia to lung adenocarcinoma. Only in-frame clones appear in the TCRdb table, and some are missing; sequencing was by immunoSEQ multiplex PCR. The sample consists of 14,000 or so clones, about 80% of them appearing once. Sequencing was done on a sample of FFPE minimally invasive lung adenocarcinoma tissue. The receptor was derived from a person aged 65 to 85 with lung adenocarcinoma.

This CDR3 reads CASSLATANTGELFF. CDR3 in DNA: TGTGCCAGCAGCTTGGCGACCGCGAACACCGGGGAGCTGTTTTTT. V gene TRBV5-5 combines with J gene TRBJ2-2, with unresolved D. The CDR3 runs to 15 residues. Germline assignment: CDR1 SGHKS and CDR2 YYEKEE (reference sequence). Trimming took 0 bases from V and 0 from J, leaving 6 bases between them.